What follows are 11 T cell receptor beta chains derived from one specimen sequenced in a study of blood T cell repertoires in COVID-19. Repertoires were generated with immunoSEQ multiplex PCR, while TCRdb's copy carries only in-frame clones and drops some. The sample holds around 300,000 clones, roughly 88% seen once. Sequencing was done on a sample of peripheral blood. The receptors shown here come from a woman between 25 and 40 years old with COVID-19, enrolled during active disease.

The genes are TRBV18 and TRBJ2-1, with 8 positions matching TRBD2. Germline values: CDR1 KGHSH, CDR2 LQKENI. Trimming at V came to 4 bases and at J to 7 bases, leaving 9 bases not matched to a gene. The CDR3 runs 15 residues. The CDR3 DNA sequence: TGTGCCAGCTCACTGGGCGGGAGGCAAGGGAATGAGCAGTTCTTC. Translating it yields CASSLGGRQGNEQFF.

This clone was found many times. The chain is built from TRBV6-2 or TRBV6-3 and TRBJ2-7; 7 bases fit TRBD2. Per the germline V gene, CDR1 is MNHEY and CDR2 is SVGEGT. With 2 bases clipped from V and 4 bases from J, the junction kept 2 bases outside the gene matches. The length of the CDR3 is 13 residues. The DNA for the CDR3 is TGTGCCAGCAGTTACCGGGGGGATTACGAGCAGTACTTC. This translates into CASSYRGDYEQYF.

In the case of this clone: At one of its ends the junction is not consistent with the germline gene, which may arise from a read error. This chain uses TRBV2 with TRBJ1-2, with TRBD1 as a possible D gene (5 bases). CDR3 length: 10 amino acids. Germline values: CDR1 SNHLY, CDR2 FYNNEI. The CDR3 spells CASSDRAVAF. The CDR3, as DNA: TGTGCCAGCAGTGACAGGGCGGTCGCCTTC.

This chain links TRBV28 with TRBJ2-2; TRBD2 agrees at 8 bases. The germline gives CDR1 MDHEN, CDR2 SYDVKM. With 5 bases clipped from V and 5 bases from J, the junction kept 7 bases outside the gene matches. CDR3 length: 15 residues. CDR3: CASSSGSVRTGELFF. The CDR3 DNA sequence: TGTGCCAGCAGTAGCGGGAGCGTCAGGACCGGGGAGCTGTTTTTT.

This chain connects TRBV6-4 to TRBJ2-7; 8 nucleotides align to TRBD2. Germline lookup yields CDR1 MRHNA and CDR2 SNTAGT. Losses at the gene ends were 4 bases for V and 2 bases for J; bases not matched to a gene: 4. The length of the CDR3 is 14 residues. The CDR3 region is CASSAGGIPYEQYF. CDR3 nucleotide sequence: TGTGCCAGCAGTGCGGGGGGGATTCCCTACGAGCAGTACTTC.

This sequence joins TRBV3-1 (or the pseudogene TRBV3-2) and TRBJ2-7; 10 bases agree with TRBD1. Germline CDR1 LGHDT, CDR2 YNNKEL (reference sequence). The CDR3 is 13 residues long. The V segment lost 4 bases and the J segment 7 bases; nucleotides outside the gene matches: 4. The CDR3 nucleotides read TGTGCCAGCAGCCGGGGGACAGGGGTGGAGCAGTACTTC. This encodes CASSRGTGVEQYF.

Worth noting for this clone: The CDR3 ends on some other residue instead of the conserved phenylalanine or tryptophan, so this is likely a read error. The DNA is omitted, as the CDR3 cannot be located on it reliably, and the CDR3 follows TCRdb's listing. CDR3 sequence reads: CASRGASTGQPLI. This chain connects TRBV6-5 to TRBJ1-1; TRBD1, the table's D call, was not compared with the DNA. Germline assignment: CDR1 MNHEY and CDR2 SVGAGI. 13 amino acids form the CDR3, both terminal residues included.

V usage is TRBV28 and J usage is TRBJ2-7; TRBD2 matches at 7 bases. CDR1 is MDHEN and CDR2 is SYDVKM in the germline V gene. J lost 9 bases, V lost 6 bases, and 17 bases had no gene match. This CDR3 contains 15 residues. The CDR3 coding sequence is TGTGCCAGCAGCCTAGAGGGCAGTGGGGGGGGTGGGCAGTACTTC. Translation: CASSLEGSGGGGQYF.

This clone was observed a handful of times. The genes are TRBV12-5 and TRBJ2-3; 12 bases agree with TRBD1. This CDR3 comprises 15 residues. Germline V CDR1 and CDR2: LGHNT, FRNRAP. The trim removed 6 bases at V and 6 bases at J, leaving 7 bases unmatched. Here the CDR3 reads CASGEGQGARDTQYF. The CDR3, as DNA: TGTGCTAGTGGAGAGGGACAGGGGGCTAGGGATACGCAGTATTTT.

This clone was counted a single time. The chain employs TRBV28 and TRBJ1-2, with 8 bases lining up with TRBD1. The CDR3 is 17 residues long. With V trimmed by 4 bases and J by 4 bases, 14 bases remained unmatched. Germline-derived CDR1 and CDR2 are MDHEN and SYDVKM. The CDR3 DNA is TGTGCCAGCAGTTCCTGGACAGGGTCAGTTGATTTCTATGGCTACACCTTC. It translates to CASSSWTGSVDFYGYTF.

The chain joins TRBV7-9 to TRBJ2-7; tentatively, D is TRBD2 (5 bases). The germline V and J ends were trimmed by 5 bases and 5 bases, with 16 bases remaining between them. The CDR3 contains 14 residues. Germline CDR1 reads SEHNR; CDR2 reads FQNEAQ (reference sequence). CDR3 DNA: TGTGCCAGCAGCGCGGTGGGGAGATCCCACGAGCAGTACTTC. Translated: CASSAVGRSHEQYF. Full variable domain (outside the CDR3, taken from reference TRBV7-9 and TRBJ2-7): DTGVSQNPRHKITKRGQNVTFRCDPISEHNRLYWYRQTLGQGPEFLTYFQNEAQLEKSRLLSDRFSAERPKGSFSTLEIQRTEQGDSAMYLCASSAVGRSHEQYFGPGTRLTVT.